These T cell receptor beta chains were read from a single sample in a study of T-cell reconstitution after alpha-beta-depleted transplantation in children. MiXCR, applied by TCRdb to the PCR reads, yields one record per CDR3 protein. Of 550,000 to 600,000 distinct CDR3 sequences listed, under 25% were seen once; the top ten hold 13% to 15%. The input for sequencing was PBMCs, mostly from graft donor cells, taken 360 days after TCRalphabeta/CD19-depleted stem cell transplant. The receptors derive from a boy in the first two years of life who had a stem cell transplant for acute myeloid leukemia, so the T cells may come from the graft donor. Each CDR3 is given with its conserved first and last residue. Each record gives: V gene, J gene, D gene, clone size, CDR3 DNA, CDR3 protein. The D gene is left open where the match is weak. Clone size is shown for a subset of rows, as once, few, many or a class of expanded clone.

TRBV20-1	TRBJ2-7	NA	many	TGCAGTGCTAGTTACCCAGCCTCCTACGAGCAGTACTTC	CSASYPASYEQYF
TRBV12-3/TRBV12-4	TRBJ2-5	NA	few	TGTGCCAGCAGTTTAGGGACGGGGGACGAGTACCAAGAGACCCAGTACTTC	CASSLGTGDEYQETQYF
TRBV20-1	TRBJ1-5	NA	few	TGCAGTGCTCCCCTTGCTAACGGGCCTCGCAATCAGCCCCAGCATTTT	CSAPLANGPRNQPQHF
TRBV7-2	TRBJ2-7	TRBD2	many	TGTGCCAGCAGCTTAGAGGGACTAGCGGGGCGCTACGAGCAGTACTTC	CASSLEGLAGRYEQYF
TRBV5-1	TRBJ2-4	TRBD1	NA	TGCGCCAGCAGCTTGAATCGGGACAGGGCAGTCGGCATTCAGTACTTC	CASSLNRDRAVGIQYF
TRBV6-5	TRBJ1-3	TRBD1	few	TGTGCCAGCAGTACCGGGACAGGGCTAGGAAACACCATATATTTT	CASSTGTGLGNTIYF
TRBV20-1	TRBJ2-1	TRBD2	NA	TGCAGTGCTAGATCCCCTGGGACTAGCGGGGGGCGGCAGTTCTTC	CSARSPGTSGGRQFF
TRBV4-3	TRBJ2-1	TRBD2	NA	TGCGCCAGCAGCCAAGAACGCTTGGGGGGGAGGCAGTTCTTC	CASSQERLGGRQFF
TRBV28	TRBJ2-3	TRBD2	many	TGTGCCAGCAGTTCCCCCACTAGCGGGGGGGCGAATACGCAGTATTTT	CASSSPTSGGANTQYF
TRBV12-3/TRBV12-4	TRBJ2-1	NA	NA	TGTGCCAGCAGTGTCCAGGGGAGGTACAATGAGCAGTTCTTC	CASSVQGRYNEQFF
TRBV7-2	TRBJ2-5	NA	many	TGTGCCAGCAGCTTCATTGGCAGGGGGGTACGGGGAGAGACCCAGTACTTC	CASSFIGRGVRGETQYF
TRBV20-1	TRBJ2-7	TRBD2	few	TGCAGTGCCCTACTAGCGGGGCCTCTTTACGAGCAGTACTTC	CSALLAGPLYEQYF
TRBV28	TRBJ1-2	NA	NA	TGTGCCACACTCGGACGGGCGCGCTATGGCTACACCTTC	CATLGRARYGYTF
TRBV6-1	TRBJ1-4	NA	few	TGTGCCAGCAGTGAAGGGTTCCAGATGGGGAATGAAAAACTGTTTTTT	CASSEGFQMGNEKLFF
TRBV20-1	TRBJ1-5	NA	many	TGCAGTGCTACCAGCTCCTACGTGGCGGGGGGCAATCAGCCCCAGCATTTT	CSATSSYVAGGNQPQHF
TRBV20-1	TRBJ2-3	NA	few	TGCAGTGCGGGATTCGGATACTCTAGCACAGATACGCAGTATTTT	CSAGFGYSSTDTQYF
TRBV29-1	TRBJ1-2	NA	NA	TGCAGCGTTGCCCAGCGGCGGGAAGGTCGGGGCTACACCTTC	CSVAQRREGRGYTF
TRBV4-1	TRBJ2-3	NA	many	TGCGCCAGCAGCCAAGATCAACCGGGACGCACAGATACGCAGTATTTT	CASSQDQPGRTDTQYF
TRBV7-2	TRBJ2-3	NA	NA	TGTGCCAGCAGCTACAGGTATACGCAGTATTTT	CASSYRYTQYF
TRBV11-2	TRBJ1-4	NA	NA	TGTGCCAGCAGCTCACAGACAGTCGTTAATGAAAAACTGTTTTTT	CASSSQTVVNEKLFF